The 27 T cell receptor beta chains below were found in one sample sequenced in a study of cytomegalovirus exposure and HLA in healthy donors. PCR was performed using 60 Vbeta and 13 Jbeta primers. Profiled with immunoSEQ multiplex PCR; TCRdb holds only in-frame clones, not every one. The table lists 120,000 to 150,000 clones, about 80% of them singletons. Sequencing was carried out using PBMCs. Every receptor here comes from a woman aged 25 to 39 in good health and CMV-seronegative.

V usage is TRBV11-2 and J usage is TRBJ2-1; D might be TRBD2 (7 bases). The V gene's germline CDR1 is SGHAT and CDR2 FQNNGV. Trimming cost V 3 bases and J 3 bases, with 15 bases left between them. The CDR3 is 16 amino acids. DNA for the CDR3: TGTGCCAGCAGCTTGTTGGCGGGGGCTTACTACAATGAGCAGTTCTTC. It translates to CASSLLAGAYYNEQFF.

This clone was found once. The CDR3 loop is CATSRGRTGVSGYTF. CDR3 bases: TGTGCCACCAGCCGAGGGCGGACAGGGGTTTCTGGCTACACCTTC. This rearrangement joins TRBV15 to TRBJ1-2, with 9 positions matching TRBD1. The germline CDR1 and CDR2 sequences are LNHNV and YYDKDF (reference sequence). The CDR3 consists of 15 residues. The J segment lost 7 bases and the V segment lost 5 bases, leaving 11 bases of the junction unmatched.

This clone was detected only once. The chain links TRBV6-5 to TRBJ2-7; 11 positions match TRBD2. V gave up 5 bases and J gave up 4 bases; unmatched junction bases: 4. The length of the CDR3 is 14 residues. Germline-derived CDR1 and CDR2 are MNHEY and SVGAGI. This chain's CDR3 is CASSRTSGQYEQYF. The CDR3 DNA reads as TGTGCCAGCAGTAGGACTAGCGGGCAATACGAGCAGTACTTC.

The chain recombines TRBV6-5 with TRBJ1-1, with TRBD1 identical over 7 bases. Trimming at V came to 2 bases and at J to 5 bases, leaving 5 bases not matched to a gene. Looked up from germline, CDR1 is MNHEY and CDR2 is SVGAGI. The CDR3 loop spans 14 amino acids. This CDR3 is CASSYRAGGTEAFF. The DNA of the CDR3 is TGTGCCAGCAGTTACCGGGCAGGGGGGACTGAAGCTTTCTTT.

The chain employs TRBV5-1 and TRBJ1-2, with 8 bases identical to TRBD1. Germline V gene data show CDR1 as SGHRS and CDR2 as YFSETQ. The junction had 7 bases not matched to a gene; V was cut back by 1 base and J by 8 bases. CDR3 length equals 14 residues. CDR3 bases: TGCGCCAGCAGCTTGCTCCAGGGGGCCTTCGGCTACACCTTC. It yields the protein CASSLLQGAFGYTF.

This chain connects TRBV4-3 to TRBJ2-3, with TRBD1 matching over 9 bases. V lost 0 bases, J lost 6 bases, and 13 bases stayed unmatched. This CDR3 is built from 18 residues. Germline CDR1 and CDR2: LGHNA and YSLEER. CDR3 sequence reads: CASSQDLSGQGLMDTQYF. CDR3 in DNA: TGCGCCAGCAGCCAAGATTTGAGTGGACAGGGGCTTATGGATACGCAGTATTTT.

This CDR3 reads CASSPGQFSTDTQYF. Written as DNA, the CDR3 is TGTGCCAGTAGCCCGGGACAGTTTAGCACAGATACGCAGTATTTT. The J gene is TRBJ2-3, the V gene TRBV19; TRBD1 matches at 7 bases. The CDR3 runs to 15 residues. Germline trimming cut 6 bases from V and 0 bases from J; bases unmatched to any gene: 6. Germline loops: CDR1 LNHDA, CDR2 SQIVND (reference sequence).

The CDR3 DNA sequence: TGCGCCAGCAGCTTGGCTGGGTCGGGCACTGAAGCTTTCTTT. It codes for CASSLAGSGTEAFF. The chain recombines TRBV5-1 with TRBJ1-1; D unresolved. CDR3 length equals 14 residues. V lost 0 bases and J lost 4, with 10 bases in between. Germline CDR1 and CDR2: SGHRS and YFSETQ.

The gene calls are TRBV5-4 and TRBJ1-2; D remains ambiguous. Germline V gene lookup returns CDR1 SGHNT and CDR2 YYREEE (reference sequence). Trimming shortened V by 4 bases and J by 5 bases, and 21 bases separated the two germline ends. The CDR3 loop spans 16 amino acids. Written as DNA, the CDR3 is TGTGCCAGCAGCCCGGAGGTAGGGCTTACCACTTATGGCTACACCTTC. Its translation: CASSPEVGLTTYGYTF.

On this clone itself: The identical CDR3 is also encoded by other nucleotide sequences in the sample. This chain uses TRBV7-3 with TRBJ2-2; no clear D gene. The germline gives CDR1 SGHTA, CDR2 FQGTGA. This CDR3 contains 13 residues. V was clipped by 6 bases and J by 1 base, with 6 bases between them. The CDR3 nucleotides read TGTGCCAGCAGTACACAGAACACCGGGGAGCTGTTTTTT. Residues: CASSTQNTGELFF.

This chain joins TRBV5-4 and TRBJ1-1, with 9 bases matching TRBD1. The length of the CDR3 is 14 residues. J gave up 4 bases and V 4 bases, and 5 bases lay outside the gene matches. Germline V CDR1 and CDR2: SGHNT, YYREEE (reference sequence). CDR3 nucleotides: TGTGCCAGCAGCCTACAGGGGGCGAGCACTGAAGCTTTCTTT. Protein sequence: CASSLQGASTEAFF.

This rearrangement joins TRBV15 to TRBJ1-4; TRBD1 agrees at 7 bases. V lost 2 bases and J lost 2; bases outside the gene matches: 5. CDR3 size: 16 residues. Germline loops: CDR1 LNHNV, CDR2 YYDKDF (reference sequence). The CDR3 here is CATSRFMTGTNEKLFF. CDR3 nucleotide sequence: TGTGCCACCAGCAGATTTATGACAGGGACTAATGAAAAACTGTTTTTT.

The V call is TRBV6-6, the J call TRBJ2-3; D not resolved. The CDR3 extends over 12 amino acids. CDR1 is MNHNY, CDR2 SVGAGI, per germline (reference sequence). V was shortened by 5 bases and J by 7 bases, with 10 bases between the two germline ends. CDR3 sequence reads: CASSPTSNTQYF. In DNA form, the CDR3 reads TGTGCCAGCAGTCCTACTTCTAATACGCAGTATTTT.

Details on this clone: Within the sample, other DNA sequences also encode this same CDR3. This rearrangement joins TRBV5-1 to TRBJ2-1, with D possibly matching TRBD2 (6 bases). The V end was cut by 2 bases, the J end by 6 bases, with 21 bases between. CDR3 length: 17 residues. CDR1 and CDR2 (germline): SGHRS, YFSETQ. The CDR3 protein is CASSFFPWGGAGNEQFF. The CDR3 DNA follows: TGCGCCAGCAGCTTTTTTCCTTGGGGAGGCGCTGGCAATGAGCAGTTCTTC.

The chain carries TRBV18 and TRBJ1-2; TRBD1 aligns across 7 bases. J was trimmed by 4 bases and V by 0 bases; bases with no gene match: 2. Germline CDR1 KGHSH, CDR2 LQKENI. This CDR3 contains 14 residues. The CDR3 nucleotides are TGTGCCAGCTCACCACCGGGACAGAGCTATGGCTACACCTTC. Amino acids: CASSPPGQSYGYTF.

The chain has TRBV25-1 and TRBJ2-1, with D maybe TRBD2 (7 bases). Germline-derived CDR1 and CDR2 are MGHDK and SYGVNS. Trimming left V 4 bases short and J 8 bases short, with 12 bases between. The CDR3 runs 13 residues. CDR3 DNA: TGTGCCAGCAGTGGGGGGGGCGGAGATGAGCAGTTCTTC. Its translation is CASSGGGGDEQFF.

This chain links TRBV7-2 with TRBJ2-1, with 8 nucleotides matching TRBD2. The germline gives CDR1 SGHTA, CDR2 FQGNSA. The CDR3 is 15 amino acids. J gave up 2 bases and V 5 bases, and 5 bases lay outside the gene matches. The CDR3 region has the DNA TGTGCCAGCAGCCGGGGGGGCCCGACCTACAATGAGCAGTTCTTC. Residues: CASSRGGPTYNEQFF.

The genes are TRBV27 and TRBJ2-7, with D possibly TRBD1 on 6 matching bases. Trimming left V 1 base short and J 3 bases short, with 10 bases between. This CDR3 region has 14 residues. Germline-derived CDR1 and CDR2 are MNHEY and SMNVEV (reference sequence). This CDR3 is CASSLWGQLYEQYF. The CDR3 DNA follows: TGTGCCAGCAGTTTATGGGGACAACTCTACGAGCAGTACTTC.

The gene calls are TRBV5-8 and TRBJ2-7; no clear D. V dropped 0 bases and J dropped 3 bases, with 10 bases sitting between them. Germline V lookup: CDR1 SGHTS, CDR2 YDEGEE. This CDR3 region has 14 residues. The DNA for the CDR3 is TGTGCCAGCAGCTTGGCCTTTACGGGCTACGAGCAGTACTTC. This codes for CASSLAFTGYEQYF.

The rearrangement uses TRBV27 and TRBJ1-2, with 9 bases lining up with TRBD1. This CDR3 contains 16 residues. V lost 3 bases and J lost 8; bases outside the gene matches: 13. The germline V gene has CDR1 MNHEY and CDR2 SMNVEV (reference sequence). CDR3 residues: CASSFTFRTGARGYTF. CDR3 in DNA: TGTGCCAGCAGTTTTACATTCAGGACAGGGGCCCGCGGCTACACCTTC.

This clone was observed a few times. The chain recombines TRBV7-9 with TRBJ2-5; D call uncertain. The length of the CDR3 is 14 residues. V lost 1 base to trimming and J lost 3 bases, with 9 bases between them. In germline, CDR1 is SEHNR, CDR2 FQNEAQ (reference sequence). Here the CDR3 DNA reads TGTGCCAGCAGCTTAGGGGCCTTAAAAGAGACCCAGTACTTC. As protein: CASSLGALKETQYF.

Only a few counts were recorded for this clone. The chain couples TRBV7-2 to TRBJ2-3; D might be TRBD2 (6 bases). The germline V gene has CDR1 SGHTA and CDR2 FQGNSA. Trimming removed 1 base from V and 1 base from J, with 12 bases in between. This CDR3 contains 16 residues. The CDR3 here is CASSLVAAGRTDTQYF. The CDR3 nucleotides read TGTGCCAGCAGCTTAGTTGCCGCGGGGCGCACAGATACGCAGTATTTT.

The V gene is TRBV4-2, the J gene TRBJ1-2; D perhaps matches TRBD1 (5 bases). V shed 0 bases and J shed 4 bases, with 15 bases lying between them. CDR1 and CDR2 from the germline V gene are LGHNA and YNFKEQ. This CDR3 comprises 16 residues. DNA for the CDR3: TGTGCCAGCAGCCAAGAGACGGGCGGACAAACCTATGGCTACACCTTC. Its translation: CASSQETGGQTYGYTF.

The chain combines TRBV5-4 with TRBJ1-1; 9 positions agree with TRBD1. V dropped 4 bases and J dropped 2; count of bases not matched to a gene: 6. Germline CDR1 and CDR2: SGHNT and YYREEE (reference sequence). This CDR3 comprises 15 residues. The DNA of the CDR3 is TGTGCCAGCAGCCCAAAGGGACAGGGAAACACTGAAGCTTTCTTT. Its protein product is CASSPKGQGNTEAFF. Together with reference TRBV5-4 and TRBJ1-1, the CDR3 gives the full variable domain: ETGVTQSPTHLIKTRGQQVTLRCSSQSGHNTVSWYQQALGQGPQFIFQYYREEENGRGNFPPRFSGLQFPNYSSELNVNALELDDSALYLCASSPKGQGNTEAFFGQGTRLTVV.

The chain has TRBV7-9 and TRBJ1-2; possible D gene TRBD1, 5 bases. V lost 1 base and J lost 8, with 14 bases in between. The CDR3 has 14 residues. Per the germline V gene, CDR1 is SEHNR and CDR2 is FQNEAQ (reference sequence). This chain's CDR3 is CASSLDRNLDGYTF. Written as DNA, the CDR3 is TGTGCCAGCAGCTTAGACAGGAACCTGGACGGCTACACCTTC.

This chain connects TRBV19 to TRBJ1-6; D is perhaps TRBD1 (6 bases). Germline V CDR1 and CDR2: LNHDA, SQIVND (reference sequence). Trimming pared 5 bases from V and 8 bases from J, leaving 16 bases between. This CDR3 region has 15 residues. CDR3 sequence: CASSATQGLDSPLHF. DNA for the CDR3: TGTGCCAGTAGTGCAACACAGGGATTGGATTCACCCCTCCACTTT.

This clone has a handful of counts. The chain recombines TRBV11-2 with TRBJ2-1, with 10 bases lining up with TRBD2. The germline V gene has CDR1 SGHAT and CDR2 FQNNGV. J lost 7 bases, V lost 6 bases, and 9 bases had no gene match. The CDR3 is made up of 15 amino acids. The CDR3 DNA reads as TGTGCCAGCAGTCTTAATAGCGGGGGGTGGAATGAGCAGTTCTTC. It translates to CASSLNSGGWNEQFF.